Below, 2 T cell receptor beta chains from the same sample are listed, as sequenced in a study of breast tumors, draining lymph nodes, adjacent tissues. Breast cancer patients provided tissue from their axillary draining lymph nodes. MiXCR was run by TCRdb on the multiplex PCR reads, yielding one entry per CDR3 protein. The table includes 190,000 or so distinct CDR3 sequences, around 33% detected once. The sequenced sample consisted of axillary lymph node tissue. The receptors originated from a female donor with breast cancer. Some clones in this sample may be carry-over from other donors' samples.

This clonotype was counted ten times or more. The rearrangement joins TRBV20-1 to TRBJ2-5; no reliable D call. V was shortened by 2 bases and J by 2 bases, with 6 bases between the two germline ends. Germline assignment: CDR1 DFQATT and CDR2 SNEGSKA (reference sequence). The CDR3 covers 12 residues. This CDR3 is CSARRLQETQYF. CDR3 DNA sequence: TGCAGTGCTAGACGGCTACAAGAGACCCAGTACTTC.

J is TRBJ2-6 and V is TRBV7-9, with D perhaps being TRBD1 or TRBD2 (5 bases each). Trimming pared 5 bases from V and 2 bases from J, leaving 13 bases between. Germline V gene data show CDR1 as SEHNR and CDR2 as FQNEAQ (reference sequence). This CDR3 comprises 16 residues. The CDR3 loop reads CASSPTGTPGANVLTF. In DNA form, the CDR3 reads TGTGCCAGCAGCCCAACCGGGACCCCTGGGGCCAACGTCCTGACTTTC.